This TCR beta chain was sequenced in a study of blood T cell repertoires in COVID-19. CDR3 length: 17 residues. Trimming removed 3 bases at V and 2 bases at J, with 20 bases between. From germline, CDR1 is DFQATT and CDR2 SNEGSKA (reference sequence). TCRdb's table, derived via immunoSEQ multiplex PCR, lists solely in-frame clones and lacks some. The profile covers around 6,200 clones, with about 90% appearing a single time and roughly half taken by the ten largest. The rearrangement links TRBV20-1 to TRBJ2-1; tentatively, D is TRBD2 (6 bases). The sequencing sample was made of peripheral blood. This TCR was recovered from a human donor in a cohort sampled during active COVID-19. As DNA, the CDR3 is TGCAGTGCTAGTACCGGGAGCCCCCCCCATACCTACAATGAGCAGTTCTTC. Translated: CSASTGSPPHTYNEQFF.